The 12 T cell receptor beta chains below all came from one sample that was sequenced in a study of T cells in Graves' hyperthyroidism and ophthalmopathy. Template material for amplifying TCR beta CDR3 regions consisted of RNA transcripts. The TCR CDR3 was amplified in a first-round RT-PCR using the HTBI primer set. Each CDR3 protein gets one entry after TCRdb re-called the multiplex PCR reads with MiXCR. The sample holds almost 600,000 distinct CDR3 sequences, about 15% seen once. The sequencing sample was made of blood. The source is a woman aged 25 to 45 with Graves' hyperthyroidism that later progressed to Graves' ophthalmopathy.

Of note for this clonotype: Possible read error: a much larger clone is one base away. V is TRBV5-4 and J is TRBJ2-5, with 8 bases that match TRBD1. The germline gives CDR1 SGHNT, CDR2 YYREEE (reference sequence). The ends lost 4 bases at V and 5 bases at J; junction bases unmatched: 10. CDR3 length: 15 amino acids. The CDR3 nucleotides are TGTGCCAGCAGCAAGACGGCAGGGGGCGGGGAGACCCAGTACTTC. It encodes CASSKTAGGGETQYF.

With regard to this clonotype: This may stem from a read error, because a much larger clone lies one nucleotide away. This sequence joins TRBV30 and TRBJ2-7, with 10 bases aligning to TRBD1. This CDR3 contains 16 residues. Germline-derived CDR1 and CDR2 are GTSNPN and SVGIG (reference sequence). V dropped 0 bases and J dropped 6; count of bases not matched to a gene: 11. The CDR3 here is CAWSVRRGGTGVEQYF. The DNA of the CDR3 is TGTGCCTGGAGTGTTCGTAGGGGCGGGACAGGGGTCGAGCAGTACTTC.

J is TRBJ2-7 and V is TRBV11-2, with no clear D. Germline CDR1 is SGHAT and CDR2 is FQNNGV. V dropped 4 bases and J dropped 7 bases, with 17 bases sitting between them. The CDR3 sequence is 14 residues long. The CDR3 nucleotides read TGTGCCAGCAGCTCAATCGACACGCCGGGTGAGCAGTACTTC. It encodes CASSSIDTPGEQYF.

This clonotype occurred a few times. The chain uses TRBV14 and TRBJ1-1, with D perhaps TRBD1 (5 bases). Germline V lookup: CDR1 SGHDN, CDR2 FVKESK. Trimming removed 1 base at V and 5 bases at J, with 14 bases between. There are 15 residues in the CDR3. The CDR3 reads CASSQGWGGETEAFF. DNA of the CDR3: TGTGCCAGCAGCCAAGGATGGGGAGGGGAGACTGAAGCTTTCTTT.

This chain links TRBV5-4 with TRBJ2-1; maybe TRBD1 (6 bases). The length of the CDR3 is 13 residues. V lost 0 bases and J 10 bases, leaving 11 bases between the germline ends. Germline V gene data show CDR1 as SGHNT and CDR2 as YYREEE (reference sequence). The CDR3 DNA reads TGTGCCAGCAGCTTGGCCGCAGGACAGGAGCAGTTCTTC. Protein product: CASSLAAGQEQFF.

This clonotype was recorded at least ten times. The CDR3 sequence: CASSELEGAYNEQFF. Here the CDR3 DNA reads TGTGCCAGCAGTGAATTGGAGGGCGCCTACAATGAGCAGTTCTTC. The chain carries TRBV2 and TRBJ2-1, with a weak D call TRBD2 (6 bases). The CDR3 spans 15 residues. Germline V gene data show CDR1 as SNHLY and CDR2 as FYNNEI. Trimming pared 2 bases from V and 2 bases from J, leaving 10 bases between.

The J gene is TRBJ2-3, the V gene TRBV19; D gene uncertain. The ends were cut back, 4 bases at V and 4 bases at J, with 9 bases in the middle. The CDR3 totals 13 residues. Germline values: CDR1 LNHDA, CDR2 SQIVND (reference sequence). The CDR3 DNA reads TGTGCCAGTAGTACAGGTACACCAGATACGCAGTATTTT. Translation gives CASSTGTPDTQYF.

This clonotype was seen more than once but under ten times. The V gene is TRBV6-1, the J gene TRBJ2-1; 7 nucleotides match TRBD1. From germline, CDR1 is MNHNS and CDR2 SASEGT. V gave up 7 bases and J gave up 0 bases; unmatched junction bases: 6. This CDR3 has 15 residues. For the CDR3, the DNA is TGTGCCAGCACCTTTTCAGGGGGCTCCTACAATGAGCAGTTCTTC. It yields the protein CASTFSGGSYNEQFF.

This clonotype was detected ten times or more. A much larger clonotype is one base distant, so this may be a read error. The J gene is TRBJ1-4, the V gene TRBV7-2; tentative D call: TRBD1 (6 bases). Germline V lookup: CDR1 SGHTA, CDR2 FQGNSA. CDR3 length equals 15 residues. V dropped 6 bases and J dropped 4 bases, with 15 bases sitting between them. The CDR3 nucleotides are TGTGCCAGCAGATCCCCCGGGACAAATAATGAAAAACTGTTTTTT. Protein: CASRSPGTNNEKLFF.

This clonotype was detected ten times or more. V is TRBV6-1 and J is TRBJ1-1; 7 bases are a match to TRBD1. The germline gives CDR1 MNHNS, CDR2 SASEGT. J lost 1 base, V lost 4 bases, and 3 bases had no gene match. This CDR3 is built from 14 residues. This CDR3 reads CASSARTGNTEAFF. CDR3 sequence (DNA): TGTGCCAGCAGTGCTCGGACAGGGAACACTGAAGCTTTCTTT.

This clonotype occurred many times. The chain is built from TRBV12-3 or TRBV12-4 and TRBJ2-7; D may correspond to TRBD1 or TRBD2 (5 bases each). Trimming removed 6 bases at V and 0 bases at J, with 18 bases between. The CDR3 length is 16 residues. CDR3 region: CASSPTPGQGSYEQYF. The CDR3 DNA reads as TGTGCCAGCAGCCCCACCCCGGGGCAGGGCTCCTACGAGCAGTACTTC.

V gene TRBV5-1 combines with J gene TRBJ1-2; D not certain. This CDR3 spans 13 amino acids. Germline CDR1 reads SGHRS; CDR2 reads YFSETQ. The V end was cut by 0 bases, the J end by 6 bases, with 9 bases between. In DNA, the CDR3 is TGCGCCAGCAGCTTGGACAATTTTGATGGCTACACCTTC. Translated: CASSLDNFDGYTF.